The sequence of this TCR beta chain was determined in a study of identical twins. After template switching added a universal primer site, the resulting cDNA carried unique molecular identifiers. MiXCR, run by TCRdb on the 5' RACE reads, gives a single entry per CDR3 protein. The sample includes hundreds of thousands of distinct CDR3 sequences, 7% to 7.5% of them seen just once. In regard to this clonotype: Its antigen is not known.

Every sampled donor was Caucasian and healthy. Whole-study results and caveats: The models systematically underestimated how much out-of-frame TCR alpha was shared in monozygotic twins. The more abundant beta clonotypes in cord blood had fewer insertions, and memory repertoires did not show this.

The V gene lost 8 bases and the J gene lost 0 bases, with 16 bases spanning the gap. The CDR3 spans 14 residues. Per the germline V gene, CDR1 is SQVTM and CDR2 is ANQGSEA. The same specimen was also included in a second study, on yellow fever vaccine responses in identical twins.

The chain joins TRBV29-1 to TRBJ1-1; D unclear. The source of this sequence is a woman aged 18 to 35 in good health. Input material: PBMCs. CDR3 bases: TGCAGCACGAAGGCGGGTTACATGAACACTGAAGCTTTCTTT. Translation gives CSTKAGYMNTEAFF.